The 10 T cell receptor beta chains given below trace back to one sample, sequenced in a study of CD8 T cells in Susac syndrome. RNA, at about 0.5 to 1 ug, was reverse transcribed with random hexamers. TCRdb passed the immunoSEQ multiplex PCR reads through MiXCR, listing each CDR3 protein once. The sample shows some 200,000 distinct CDR3 sequences, less than 95% of them seen only once. The sequencing sample was made of CD4+ T cells from PBMCs. The receptors derive from a human donor in good health.

This clonotype was detected only once. J is TRBJ1-5 and V is TRBV12-3 or TRBV12-4; D gene unclear. Trimming left V 3 bases short and J 6 bases short, with 3 bases between. This CDR3 has 11 amino acids. CDR3 DNA sequence: TGTGCCAGCAGTTTCGCTCAGCCCCAGCATTTT. Translated: CASSFAQPQHF.

The chain recombines TRBV7-9 with TRBJ2-5; TRBD2 aligns across 8 bases. The CDR3 contains 14 residues. The germline V gene encodes CDR1 SEHNR and CDR2 FQNEAQ (reference sequence). V shed 1 base and J 5 bases; nucleotides not matched to a gene: 3. The CDR3, as DNA: TGTGCCAGCAGCTTAGGGACTAGCTTTGAGACCCAGTACTTC. It translates to CASSLGTSFETQYF.

CDR3 loop: CSVDAGSPDTQYF. CDR3 DNA: TGCAGCGTTGACGCCGGGAGCCCAGATACGCAGTATTTT. This rearrangement joins TRBV29-1 to TRBJ2-3, with D perhaps TRBD2 (6 bases). The length of the CDR3 is 13 residues. Germline CDR1 is SQVTM and CDR2 is ANQGSEA. Trimming removed 3 bases at V and 4 bases at J, with 11 bases between.

V usage is TRBV20-1 and J usage is TRBJ1-5; tentatively, D is TRBD1 (6 bases). Between the trimmed V and J ends, which lost 7 bases and 0 bases, there was a span of 16 bases. The CDR3 covers 15 residues. Germline V CDR1 and CDR2: DFQATT, SNEGSKA (reference sequence). The CDR3 nucleotides read TGCAGTGGGGGCAGGGGATACTATAGCAATCAGCCCCAGCATTTT. Amino acids: CSGGRGYYSNQPQHF.

The sample holds one count of this clonotype. The rearrangement links TRBV27 to TRBJ2-3; 9 bases align to TRBD2. The germline V gene has CDR1 MNHEY and CDR2 SMNVEV (reference sequence). V shed 3 bases, J shed 5 bases, and the junction held 6 bases outside the gene matches. The CDR3 is 15 amino acids. CDR3 in DNA: TGTGCCAGCAGTTTGGGCGGGAGGGCCGAAGATACGCAGTATTTT. Translating gives CASSLGGRAEDTQYF.

The V and J genes are TRBV29-1 and TRBJ2-3; D is undetermined. From germline, CDR1 is SQVTM and CDR2 ANQGSEA. V lost 4 bases and J lost 3, with 5 bases in between. The CDR3 sequence is 11 residues long. For the CDR3, the DNA is TGCAGCGTTGGACCTACAGATACGCAGTATTTT. Translation gives CSVGPTDTQYF.

The V and J genes are TRBV30 and TRBJ2-1; 7 bases fit TRBD1. This CDR3 has 14 residues. CDR1 is GTSNPN and CDR2 is SVGIG in the germline V gene (reference sequence). V shed 8 bases and J 7 bases; nucleotides not matched to a gene: 14. The CDR3 loop reads CARRTGRLRNEQFF. The CDR3 DNA reads as TGTGCCAGACGGACAGGACGATTACGAAATGAGCAGTTCTTC.

This chain links TRBV3-1 with TRBJ2-7; TRBD1 matches 7 bases. The CDR3 is 13 amino acids. V lost 4 bases and J lost 6; bases outside the gene matches: 6. In germline, CDR1 is LGHDT, CDR2 YNNKEL (reference sequence). The CDR3 protein is CASSRQGRAEQYF. CDR3 coding DNA: TGTGCCAGCAGCCGACAGGGAAGAGCCGAGCAGTACTTC.

The gene calls are TRBV4-3 and TRBJ1-2; D remains unclear. This CDR3 contains 14 residues. V lost 4 bases and J lost 2, with 11 bases in between. Germline values: CDR1 LGHNA, CDR2 YSLEER. Written as DNA, the CDR3 is TGCGCCAGCAGCCCCCGAACCCGAAACTATGGCTACACCTTC. Translated, it gives CASSPRTRNYGYTF.

V gene TRBV29-1 combines with J gene TRBJ1-1; D unresolved. This CDR3 is 11 amino acids long. In germline, CDR1 is SQVTM, CDR2 ANQGSEA. Trimming pared 4 bases from V and 1 base from J, leaving 4 bases between. The CDR3 sequence: CSVGKNTEAFF. CDR3 coding DNA: TGCAGCGTTGGTAAGAACACTGAAGCTTTCTTT.